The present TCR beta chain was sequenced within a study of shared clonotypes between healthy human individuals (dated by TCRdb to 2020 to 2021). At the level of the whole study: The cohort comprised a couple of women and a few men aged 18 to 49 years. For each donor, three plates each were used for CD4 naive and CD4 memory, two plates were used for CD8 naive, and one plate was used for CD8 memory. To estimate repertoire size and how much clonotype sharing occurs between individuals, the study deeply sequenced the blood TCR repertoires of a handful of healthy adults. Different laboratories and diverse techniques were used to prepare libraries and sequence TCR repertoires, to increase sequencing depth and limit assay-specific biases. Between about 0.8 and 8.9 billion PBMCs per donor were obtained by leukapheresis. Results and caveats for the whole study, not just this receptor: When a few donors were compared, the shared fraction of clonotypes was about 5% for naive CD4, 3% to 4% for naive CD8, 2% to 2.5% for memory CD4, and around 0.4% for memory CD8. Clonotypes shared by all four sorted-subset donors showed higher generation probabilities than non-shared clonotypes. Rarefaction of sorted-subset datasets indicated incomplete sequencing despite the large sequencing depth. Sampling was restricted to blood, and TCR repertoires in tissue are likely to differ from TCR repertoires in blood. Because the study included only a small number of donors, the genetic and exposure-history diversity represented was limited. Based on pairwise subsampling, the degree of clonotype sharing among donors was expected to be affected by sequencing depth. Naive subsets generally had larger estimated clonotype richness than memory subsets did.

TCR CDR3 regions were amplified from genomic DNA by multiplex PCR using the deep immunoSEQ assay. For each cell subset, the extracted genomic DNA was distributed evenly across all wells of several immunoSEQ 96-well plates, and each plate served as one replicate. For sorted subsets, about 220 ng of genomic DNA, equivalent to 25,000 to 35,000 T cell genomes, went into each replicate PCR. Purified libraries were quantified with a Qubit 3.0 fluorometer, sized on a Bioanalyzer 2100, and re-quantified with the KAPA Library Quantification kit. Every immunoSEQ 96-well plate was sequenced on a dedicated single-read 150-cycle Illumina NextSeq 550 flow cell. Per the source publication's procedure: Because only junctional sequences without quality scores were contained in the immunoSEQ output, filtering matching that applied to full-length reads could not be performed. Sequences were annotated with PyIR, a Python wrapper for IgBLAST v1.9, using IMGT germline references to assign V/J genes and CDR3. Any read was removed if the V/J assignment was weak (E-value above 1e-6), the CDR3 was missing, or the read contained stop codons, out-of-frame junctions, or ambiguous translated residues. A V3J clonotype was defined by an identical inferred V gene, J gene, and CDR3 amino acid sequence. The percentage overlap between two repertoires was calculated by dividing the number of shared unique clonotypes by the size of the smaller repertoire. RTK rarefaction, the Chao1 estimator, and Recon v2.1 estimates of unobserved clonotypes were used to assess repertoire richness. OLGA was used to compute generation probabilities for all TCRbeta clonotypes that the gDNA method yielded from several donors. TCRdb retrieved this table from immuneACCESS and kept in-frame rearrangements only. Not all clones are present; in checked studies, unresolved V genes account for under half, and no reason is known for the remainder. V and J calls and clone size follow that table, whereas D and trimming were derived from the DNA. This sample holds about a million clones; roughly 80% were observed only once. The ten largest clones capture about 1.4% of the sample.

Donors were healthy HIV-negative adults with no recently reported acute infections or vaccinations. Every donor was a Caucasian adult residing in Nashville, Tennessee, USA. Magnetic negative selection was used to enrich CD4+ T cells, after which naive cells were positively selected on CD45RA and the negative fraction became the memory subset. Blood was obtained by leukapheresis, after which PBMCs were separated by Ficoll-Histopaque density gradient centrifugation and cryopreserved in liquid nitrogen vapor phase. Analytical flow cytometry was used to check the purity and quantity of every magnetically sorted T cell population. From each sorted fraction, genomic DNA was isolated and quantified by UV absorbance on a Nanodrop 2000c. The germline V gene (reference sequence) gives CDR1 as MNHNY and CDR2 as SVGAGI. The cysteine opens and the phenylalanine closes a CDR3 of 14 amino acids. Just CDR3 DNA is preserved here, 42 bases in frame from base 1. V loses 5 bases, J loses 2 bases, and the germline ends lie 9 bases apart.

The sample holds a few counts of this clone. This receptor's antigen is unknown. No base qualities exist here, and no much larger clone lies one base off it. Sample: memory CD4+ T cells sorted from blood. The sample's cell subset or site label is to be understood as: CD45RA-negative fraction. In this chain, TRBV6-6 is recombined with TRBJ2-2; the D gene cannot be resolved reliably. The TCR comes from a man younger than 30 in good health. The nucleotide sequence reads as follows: TGTGCCAGCAGTCAGGCGGTTAACACCGGGGAGCTGTTTTTT. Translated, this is CASSQAVNTGELFF.